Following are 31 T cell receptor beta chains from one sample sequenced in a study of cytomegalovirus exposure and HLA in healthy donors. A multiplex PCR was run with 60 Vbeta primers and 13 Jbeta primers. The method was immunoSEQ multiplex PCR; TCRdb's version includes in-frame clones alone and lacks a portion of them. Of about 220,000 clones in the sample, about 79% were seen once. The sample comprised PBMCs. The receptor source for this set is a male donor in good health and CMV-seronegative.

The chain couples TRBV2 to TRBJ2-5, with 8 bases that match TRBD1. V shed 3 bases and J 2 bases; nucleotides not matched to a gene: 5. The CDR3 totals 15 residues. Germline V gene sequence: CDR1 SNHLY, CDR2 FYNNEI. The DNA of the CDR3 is TGTGCCAGCAGTGACAGGGGGCAGGAGCAAGAGACCCAGTACTTC. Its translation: CASSDRGQEQETQYF.

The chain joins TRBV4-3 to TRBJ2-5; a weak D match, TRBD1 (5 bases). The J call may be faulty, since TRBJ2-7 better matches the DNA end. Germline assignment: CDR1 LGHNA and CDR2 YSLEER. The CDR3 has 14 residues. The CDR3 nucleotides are TGCGCCAGCAGCCAGTCGCCAGGGTACTACGAGCAGTACTTC. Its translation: CASSQSPGYYEQYF.

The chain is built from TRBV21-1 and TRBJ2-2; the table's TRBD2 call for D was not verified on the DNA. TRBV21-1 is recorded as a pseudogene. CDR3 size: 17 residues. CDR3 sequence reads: CASIHRSTSVGTGELFF. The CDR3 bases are TGTGCCAGCATCCACCGCTCGACTAGCGTAGGGACCGGGGAGCTGTTTTTT.

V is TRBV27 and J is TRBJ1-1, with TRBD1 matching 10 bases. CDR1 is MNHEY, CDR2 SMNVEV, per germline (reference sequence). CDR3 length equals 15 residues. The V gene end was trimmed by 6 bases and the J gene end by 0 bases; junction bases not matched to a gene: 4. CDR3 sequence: CASSGDRGVNTEAFF. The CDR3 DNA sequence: TGTGCCAGCAGCGGGGACAGGGGAGTGAACACTGAAGCTTTCTTT.

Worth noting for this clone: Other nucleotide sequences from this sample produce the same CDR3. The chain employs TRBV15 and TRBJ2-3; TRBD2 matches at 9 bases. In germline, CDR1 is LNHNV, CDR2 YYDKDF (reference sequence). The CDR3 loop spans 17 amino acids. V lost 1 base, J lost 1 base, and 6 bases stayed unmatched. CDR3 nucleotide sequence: TGTGCCACCAGCAGAGGTGGAGCTAGCGGGGGCACAGATACGCAGTATTTT. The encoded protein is CATSRGGASGGTDTQYF.

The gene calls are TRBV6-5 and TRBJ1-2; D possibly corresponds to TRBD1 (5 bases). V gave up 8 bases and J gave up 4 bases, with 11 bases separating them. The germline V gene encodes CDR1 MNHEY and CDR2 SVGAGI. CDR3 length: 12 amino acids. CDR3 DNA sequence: TGTGCCAGCGGACATTTCGGCTATGGCTACACCTTC. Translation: CASGHFGYGYTF.

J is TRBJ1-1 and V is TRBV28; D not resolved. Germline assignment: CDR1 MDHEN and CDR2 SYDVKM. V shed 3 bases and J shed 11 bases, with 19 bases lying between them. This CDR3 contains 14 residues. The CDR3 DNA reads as TGTGCCAGCAGTTTCGCGGGTCAAACACTGAAGGCTTTCTTT. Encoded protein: CASSFAGQTLKAFF.

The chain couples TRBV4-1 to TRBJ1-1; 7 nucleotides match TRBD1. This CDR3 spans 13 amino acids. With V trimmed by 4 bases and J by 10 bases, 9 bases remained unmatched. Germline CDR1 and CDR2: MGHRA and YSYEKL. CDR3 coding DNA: TGCGCCAGCAGCCCGACGGAGGGGGCTTCAGCTTTCTTT. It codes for CASSPTEGASAFF.

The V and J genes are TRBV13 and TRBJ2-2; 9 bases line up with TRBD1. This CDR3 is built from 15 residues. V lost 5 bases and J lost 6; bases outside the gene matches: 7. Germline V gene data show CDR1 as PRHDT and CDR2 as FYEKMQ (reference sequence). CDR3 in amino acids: CASSPGQGQAGELFF. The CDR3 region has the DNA TGTGCCAGCAGCCCCGGACAGGGGCAGGCCGGGGAGCTGTTTTTT.

The CDR3 DNA is TGCAGCGTTGAAGGAGGGAGGGGAAGGACCGCCGCTTTCTTT. Translating gives CSVEGGRGRTAAFF. The J gene is TRBJ1-1, the V gene TRBV29-1, with D possibly being TRBD1 (5 bases). CDR1 and CDR2 (germline): SQVTM, ANQGSEA. V was clipped by 1 base and J by 11 bases, with 20 bases between them. CDR3 length: 14 amino acids. The full variable domain, its missing parts supplied by reference TRBV29-1 and TRBJ1-1, is SAVISQKPSRDICQRGTSLTIQCQVDSQVTMMFWYRQQPGQSLTLIATANQGSEATYESGFVIDKFPISRPNLTFSTLTVSNMSPEDSSIYLCSVEGGRGRTAAFFGQGTRLTVV.

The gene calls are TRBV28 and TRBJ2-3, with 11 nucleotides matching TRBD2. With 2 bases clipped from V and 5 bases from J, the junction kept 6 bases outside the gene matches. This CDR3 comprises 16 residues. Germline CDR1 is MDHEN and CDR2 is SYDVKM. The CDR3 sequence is CASSLPTSGIGDTQYF. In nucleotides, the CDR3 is TGTGCCAGCAGTTTACCGACTAGCGGGATAGGAGATACGCAGTATTTT. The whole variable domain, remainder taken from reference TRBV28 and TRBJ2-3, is DVKVTQSSRYLVKRTGEKVFLECVQDMDHENMFWYRQDPGLGLRLIYFSYDVKMKEKGDIPEGYSVSREKKERFSLILESASTNQTSMYLCASSLPTSGIGDTQYFGPGTRLTVL.

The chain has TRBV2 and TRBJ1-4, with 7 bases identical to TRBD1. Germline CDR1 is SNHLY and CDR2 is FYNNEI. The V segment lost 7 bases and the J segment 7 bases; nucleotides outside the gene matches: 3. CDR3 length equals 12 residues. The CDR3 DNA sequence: TGTGCCAGCACAGGGGGAGGTGAAAAACTGTTTTTT. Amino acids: CASTGGGEKLFF.

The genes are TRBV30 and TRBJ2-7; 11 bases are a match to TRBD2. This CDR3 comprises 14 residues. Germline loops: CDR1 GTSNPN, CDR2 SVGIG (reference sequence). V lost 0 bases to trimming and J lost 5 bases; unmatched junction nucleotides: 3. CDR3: CAWSVGLAGHEQYF. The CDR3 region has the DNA TGTGCCTGGAGTGTAGGACTAGCGGGTCACGAGCAGTACTTC.

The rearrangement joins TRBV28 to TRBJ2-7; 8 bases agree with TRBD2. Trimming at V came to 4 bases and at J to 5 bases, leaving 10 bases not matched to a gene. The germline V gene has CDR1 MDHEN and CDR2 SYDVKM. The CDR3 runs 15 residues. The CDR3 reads CASSYSGTRGDEQYF. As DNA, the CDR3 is TGTGCCAGCAGTTACTCCGGGACTAGGGGGGACGAGCAGTACTTC.

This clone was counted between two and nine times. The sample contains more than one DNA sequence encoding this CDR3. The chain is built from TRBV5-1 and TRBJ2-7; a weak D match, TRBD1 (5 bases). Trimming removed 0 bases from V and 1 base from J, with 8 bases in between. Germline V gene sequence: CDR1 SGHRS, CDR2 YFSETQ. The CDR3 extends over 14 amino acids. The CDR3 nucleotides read TGCGCCAGCAGCTTGGGACAGCCTTCCTACGAGCAGTACTTC. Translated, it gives CASSLGQPSYEQYF.

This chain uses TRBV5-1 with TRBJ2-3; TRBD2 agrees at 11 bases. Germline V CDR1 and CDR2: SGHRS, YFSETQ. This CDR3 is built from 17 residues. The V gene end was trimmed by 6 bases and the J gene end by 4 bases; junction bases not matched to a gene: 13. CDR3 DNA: TGCGCCAGCAAGACTGAGGTGTTAGCGGGAGGGCCAGATACGCAGTATTTT. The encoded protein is CASKTEVLAGGPDTQYF.

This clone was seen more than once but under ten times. CDR3 sequence: CASSAGGSSYEQYF. Here the CDR3 DNA reads TGTGCCAGCAGTGCAGGGGGATCCTCCTACGAGCAGTACTTC. V and J are TRBV4-2 and TRBJ2-7, with 7 bases fitting TRBD1. This CDR3 is 14 amino acids long. The germline CDR1 and CDR2 sequences are LGHNA and YNFKEQ. The ends lost 6 bases at V and 0 bases at J; junction bases unmatched: 5.

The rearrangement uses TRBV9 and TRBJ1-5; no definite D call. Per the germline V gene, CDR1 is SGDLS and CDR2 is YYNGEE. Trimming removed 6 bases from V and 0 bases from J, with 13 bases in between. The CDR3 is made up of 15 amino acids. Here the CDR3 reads CASNGEGHSNQPQHF. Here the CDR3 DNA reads TGTGCCAGCAACGGGGAGGGTCATAGCAATCAGCCCCAGCATTTT.

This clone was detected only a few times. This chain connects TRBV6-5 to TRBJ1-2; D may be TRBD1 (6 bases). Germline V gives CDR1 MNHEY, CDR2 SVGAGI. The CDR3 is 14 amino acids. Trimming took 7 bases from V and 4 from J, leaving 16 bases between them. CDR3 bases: TGTGCCAGCACCGACGGGGGGCATGGCTATGGCTACACCTTC. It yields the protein CASTDGGHGYGYTF.

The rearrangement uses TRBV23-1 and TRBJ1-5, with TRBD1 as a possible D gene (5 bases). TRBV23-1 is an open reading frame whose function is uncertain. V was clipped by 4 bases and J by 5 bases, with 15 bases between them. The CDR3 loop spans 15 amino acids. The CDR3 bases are TGCGCCAGCAGTCCGGCCGGGCCGGGGGATCAGCCCCAGCATTTT. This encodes CASSPAGPGDQPQHF.

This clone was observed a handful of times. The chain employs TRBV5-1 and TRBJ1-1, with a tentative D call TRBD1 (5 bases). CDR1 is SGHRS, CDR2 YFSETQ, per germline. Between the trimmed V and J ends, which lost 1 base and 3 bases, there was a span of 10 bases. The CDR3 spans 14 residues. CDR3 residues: CASSLQGEDTEAFF. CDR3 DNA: TGCGCCAGCAGCTTGCAGGGCGAGGACACTGAAGCTTTCTTT.

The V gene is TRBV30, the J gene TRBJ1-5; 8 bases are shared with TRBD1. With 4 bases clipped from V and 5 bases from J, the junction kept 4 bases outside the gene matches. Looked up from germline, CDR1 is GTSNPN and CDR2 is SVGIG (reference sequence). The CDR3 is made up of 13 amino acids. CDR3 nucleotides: TGTGCCTGGACAGGGGGCTTGGATCAGCCCCAGCATTTT. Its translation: CAWTGGLDQPQHF.

The CDR3 DNA follows: TGTGCCAGCAGTTTATGGGGGATCGACAGGAGGTCTCAGCCCCAGCATTTT. It encodes CASSLWGIDRRSQPQHF. The genes are TRBV28 and TRBJ1-5, with TRBD1 as a possible D gene (6 bases). Per germline, CDR1 MDHEN and CDR2 SYDVKM. Deletions cut 0 bases from V and 6 bases from J, with 18 bases between. The CDR3 runs 17 residues.

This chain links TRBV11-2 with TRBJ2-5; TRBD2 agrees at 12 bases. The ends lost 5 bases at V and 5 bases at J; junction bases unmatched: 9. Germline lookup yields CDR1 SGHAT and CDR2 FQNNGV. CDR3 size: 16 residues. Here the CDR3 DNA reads TGTGCCAGCAGCCCCCTGACTAGCGGGAGTGGGGAGACCCAGTACTTC. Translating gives CASSPLTSGSGETQYF.

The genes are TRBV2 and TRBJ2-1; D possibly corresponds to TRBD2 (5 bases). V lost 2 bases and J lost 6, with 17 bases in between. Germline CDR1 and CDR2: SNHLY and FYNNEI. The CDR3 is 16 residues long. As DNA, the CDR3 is TGTGCCAGCAGTGAATTGGCACCCTTCAGCGGCAATGAGCAGTTCTTC. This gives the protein CASSELAPFSGNEQFF.

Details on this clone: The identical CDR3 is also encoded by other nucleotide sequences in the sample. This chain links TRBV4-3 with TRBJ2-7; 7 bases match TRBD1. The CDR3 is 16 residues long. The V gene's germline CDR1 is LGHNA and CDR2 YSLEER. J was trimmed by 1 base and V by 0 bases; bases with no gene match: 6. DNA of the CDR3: TGCGCCAGCAGCCAAGAGTTTAGGGGACAGTCCTACGAGCAGTACTTC. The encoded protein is CASSQEFRGQSYEQYF.

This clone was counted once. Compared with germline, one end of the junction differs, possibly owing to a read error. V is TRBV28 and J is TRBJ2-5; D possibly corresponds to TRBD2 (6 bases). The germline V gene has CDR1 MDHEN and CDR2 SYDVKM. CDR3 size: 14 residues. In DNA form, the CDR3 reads TGTGCCAGCAGTGCCGACTCCACCCGAGGAGGGGAGGACTTC. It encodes CASSADSTRGGEDF.

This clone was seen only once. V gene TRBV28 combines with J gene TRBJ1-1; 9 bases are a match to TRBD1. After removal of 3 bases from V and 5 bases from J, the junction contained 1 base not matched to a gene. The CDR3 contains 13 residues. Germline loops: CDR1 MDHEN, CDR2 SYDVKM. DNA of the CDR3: TGTGCCAGCAGTTTGACAGGGGGAACTGAAGCTTTCTTT. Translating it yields CASSLTGGTEAFF.

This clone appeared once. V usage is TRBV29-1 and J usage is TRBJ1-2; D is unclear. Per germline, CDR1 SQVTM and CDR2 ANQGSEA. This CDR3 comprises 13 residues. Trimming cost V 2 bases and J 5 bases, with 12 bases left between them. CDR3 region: CSVEITGWYGYTF. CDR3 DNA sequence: TGCAGCGTTGAAATTACGGGTTGGTATGGCTACACCTTC.

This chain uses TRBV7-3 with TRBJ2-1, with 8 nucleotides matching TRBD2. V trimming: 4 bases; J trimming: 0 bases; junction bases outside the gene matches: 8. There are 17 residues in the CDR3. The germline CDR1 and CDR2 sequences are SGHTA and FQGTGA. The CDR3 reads CASSSRVAGSSYNEQFF. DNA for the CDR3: TGTGCCAGCAGCTCCCGGGTAGCGGGAAGCTCCTACAATGAGCAGTTCTTC.

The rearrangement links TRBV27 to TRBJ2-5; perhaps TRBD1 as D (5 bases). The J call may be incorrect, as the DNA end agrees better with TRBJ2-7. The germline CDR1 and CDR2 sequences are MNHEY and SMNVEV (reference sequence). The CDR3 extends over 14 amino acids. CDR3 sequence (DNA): TGTGCCAGCACCCAAGACAGACATAGCCACGAGCAGTACTTC. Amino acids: CASTQDRHSHEQYF.